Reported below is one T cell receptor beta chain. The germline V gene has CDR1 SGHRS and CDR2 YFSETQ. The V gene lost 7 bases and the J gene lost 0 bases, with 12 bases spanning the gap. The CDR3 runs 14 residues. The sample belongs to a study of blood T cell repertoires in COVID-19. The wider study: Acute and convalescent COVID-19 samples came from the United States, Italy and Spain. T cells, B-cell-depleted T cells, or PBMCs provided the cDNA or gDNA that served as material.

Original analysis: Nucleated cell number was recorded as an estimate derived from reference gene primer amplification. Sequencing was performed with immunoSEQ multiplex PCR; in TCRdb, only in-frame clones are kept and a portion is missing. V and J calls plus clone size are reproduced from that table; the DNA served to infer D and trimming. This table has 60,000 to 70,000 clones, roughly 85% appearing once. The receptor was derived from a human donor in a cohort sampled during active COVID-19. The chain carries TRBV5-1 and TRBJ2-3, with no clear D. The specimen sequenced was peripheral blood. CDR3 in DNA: TGCGCCAGCTCGGAGCAAGCGAGCACAGATACGCAGTATTTT. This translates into CASSEQASTDTQYF.